A single T cell receptor beta chain is shown here with its context. This sample was taken from a study of glioma-infiltrating T cells after dendritic cell vaccination. From germline, CDR1 is MNHNS and CDR2 SASEGT. The CDR3 runs 13 residues. V gave up 6 bases and J gave up 4 bases; unmatched junction bases: 4. Profiling relied on immunoSEQ multiplex PCR, and the TCRdb table lists in-frame clones only, not all of them. The table has about 82,000 clones, approximately 90% seen once. The receptor was isolated from a human donor with glioblastoma. Specimen: blood, collected before dendritic cell vaccination. The V and J genes are TRBV6-1 and TRBJ1-1, with 8 bases aligning to TRBD1. CDR3 region: CASSRQGSTEAFF. The CDR3 nucleotides read TGTGCCAGCAGCCGACAGGGGAGCACTGAAGCTTTCTTT.